The 29 T cell receptor beta chains given below trace back to one sample, sequenced in a study of PD-1 blockade in classical Hodgkin lymphoma. Time point denoted: cycle 4 day 1 (C4D1), after 6 weeks of nivolumab. After autologous stem cell transplantation all patients relapsed, and prior brentuximab vedotin exposure differed between cohorts. Measured with immunoSEQ multiplex PCR; TCRdb has only the in-frame clones, and not every one. The sample lists 100,000 or so clones, roughly nine tenths occurring once. Sequencing used peripheral blood mononuclear cells (PBMCs), obtained before the fourth cycle of nivolumab. Every receptor here comes from a human donor with classical Hodgkin lymphoma.

The V call is TRBV4-1, the J call TRBJ2-7; D is undetermined. Germline CDR1 MGHRA, CDR2 YSYEKL. There are 15 residues in the CDR3. V lost 1 base and J 1 base, leaving 11 bases between the germline ends. In DNA, the CDR3 is TGCGCCAGCAGCCAAGCCCAGCAGCCGTCCTACGAGCAGTACTTC. Protein product: CASSQAQQPSYEQYF.

The gene calls are TRBV4-3 and TRBJ2-2; D may match TRBD1 or TRBD2 (5 bases each). Germline CDR1 LGHNA, CDR2 YSLEER. The CDR3 extends over 13 amino acids. V was trimmed by 1 base and J by 6 bases, leaving 6 bases between them. This CDR3 is CASSQVGPGELFF. CDR3 sequence (DNA): TGCGCCAGCAGCCAAGTGGGACCCGGGGAGCTGTTTTTT.

This rearrangement joins TRBV18 to TRBJ1-4; 8 nucleotides line up with TRBD1. CDR1 is KGHSH, CDR2 LQKENI, per germline. The CDR3 sequence is 19 residues long. After removal of 1 base from V and 7 bases from J, the junction contained 17 bases not matched to a gene. The CDR3, as DNA: TGTGCCAGCTCACCACAACCGATTGGACAGGGATCTTTTAGTGAAAAACTGTTTTTT. Protein product: CASSPQPIGQGSFSEKLFF.

This chain uses TRBV6-5 with TRBJ2-5; 7 bases agree with TRBD2. With the DNA end fitting TRBJ2-7 better, the J assignment may be wrong. CDR1 and CDR2 (germline): MNHEY, SVGAGI. CDR3 length equals 15 residues. The DNA for the CDR3 is TGTGCCAGCAAGGTTTCGGCTAGCGGCCTCTACGAGCAGTACTTC. The encoded protein is CASKVSASGLYEQYF.

The rearrangement joins TRBV19 to TRBJ2-7, with D possibly matching TRBD1 (5 bases). In germline, CDR1 is LNHDA, CDR2 SQIVND (reference sequence). There are 12 residues in the CDR3. Trimming pared 6 bases from V and 4 bases from J, leaving 10 bases between. CDR3 sequence: CASSPNRYEQYF. The CDR3 nucleotides read TGTGCCAGTAGCCCAAACAGGTACGAGCAGTACTTC.

This chain joins TRBV4-1 and TRBJ1-2, with D maybe TRBD1 (5 bases). CDR3 length equals 15 residues. V was cut by 3 bases and J by 8 bases, with 19 bases left in between. Germline values: CDR1 MGHRA, CDR2 YSYEKL. The DNA for the CDR3 is TGCGCCAGCAGCCACTTATCCCGGGGGGGAGAGGGCTACACCTTC. Translating gives CASSHLSRGGEGYTF.

The V gene is TRBV5-8, the J gene TRBJ2-6, with a tentative D call TRBD1 (5 bases). The germline CDR1 and CDR2 sequences are SGHTS and YDEGEE. CDR3 length: 15 amino acids. V lost 4 bases, J lost 2 bases, and 10 bases lay in between. The CDR3 bases are TGTGCCAGCAGCAGCGTCAGGGCTGGGGCCAACGTCCTGACTTTC. It specifies CASSSVRAGANVLTF.

The rearrangement links TRBV2 to TRBJ2-2; weak D call: TRBD2 (6 bases). CDR3 size: 17 residues. From germline, CDR1 is SNHLY and CDR2 FYNNEI. Trimming took off 2 bases at V and 6 bases at J, with 19 bases between the two ends. The CDR3 bases are TGTGCCAGCAGTGAAAAGGCCGGGACTCCCTTTTCCGGGGAGCTGTTTTTT. This encodes CASSEKAGTPFSGELFF.

CDR3 nucleotide sequence: TGTGCCAGCAGCGCGGGACTAGCGGGAGGGCCCTACAATGAGCAGTTCTTC. Translating gives CASSAGLAGGPYNEQFF. The J gene is TRBJ2-1, the V gene TRBV7-9, with 16 bases identical to TRBD2. Germline-derived CDR1 and CDR2 are SEHNR and FQNEAQ (reference sequence). CDR3 size: 17 residues. With 5 bases clipped from V and 2 bases from J, the junction kept 3 bases outside the gene matches. Looking up the rest from reference TRBV7-9 and TRBJ2-1 gives the full variable domain: DTGVSQNPRHKITKRGQNVTFRCDPISEHNRLYWYRQTLGQGPEFLTYFQNEAQLEKSRLLSDRFSAERPKGSFSTLEIQRTEQGDSAMYLCASSAGLAGGPYNEQFFGPGTRLTVL.

The gene calls are TRBV19 and TRBJ1-2; 7 bases line up with TRBD1. Germline trimming cut 1 base from V and 3 bases from J; bases unmatched to any gene: 5. Germline loops: CDR1 LNHDA, CDR2 SQIVND (reference sequence). The CDR3 runs to 15 residues. The chain's CDR3 is CASSIAGQGDYGYTF. The DNA of the CDR3 is TGTGCCAGTAGTATAGCCGGGCAGGGGGACTATGGCTACACCTTC.

The V call is TRBV12-5, the J call TRBJ2-1; the D gene is possibly TRBD1 (6 bases). The CDR3 runs 15 residues. V shed 5 bases and J shed 5 bases, with 16 bases lying between them. The V gene's germline CDR1 is LGHNT and CDR2 FRNRAP. Here the CDR3 reads CASGPTGLPNNEQFF. As DNA, the CDR3 is TGTGCTAGTGGTCCTACAGGGTTGCCTAACAATGAGCAGTTCTTC.

V gene TRBV4-1 combines with J gene TRBJ2-5, with a possible D match to TRBD2 (6 bases). This CDR3 has 16 amino acids. CDR1 is MGHRA and CDR2 is YSYEKL in the germline V gene. The germline V and J ends were trimmed by 2 bases and 5 bases, with 18 bases remaining between them. The CDR3 reads CASSQPGLEGRETQYF. CDR3 bases: TGCGCCAGCAGCCAACCTGGACTGGAGGGCCGGGAGACCCAGTACTTC.

The gene calls are TRBV27 and TRBJ2-1, with D perhaps assigned TRBD1 or TRBD2 (5 bases each). This CDR3 is built from 16 residues. The germline V gene encodes CDR1 MNHEY and CDR2 SMNVEV (reference sequence). V lost 5 bases to trimming and J lost 14 bases, with 28 bases between them. The CDR3 is CASSPQLTSGPIVEFF. In DNA form, the CDR3 reads TGTGCCAGCAGTCCCCAGCTTACTTCGGGACCCATAGTTGAGTTCTTC.

The chain combines TRBV7-5 with TRBJ1-5; no check of the table's D call, TRBD1, against the DNA was made. TRBV7-5 is flagged as a pseudogene. CDR3 length equals 14 residues. The CDR3 region is CVRRHRVPNQPQHF. The CDR3 coding sequence is TGTGTCAGAAGGCACAGGGTCCCCAATCAGCCCCAGCATTTT.

V gene TRBV5-8 combines with J gene TRBJ1-1; D unresolved. Germline V gene data show CDR1 as SGHTS and CDR2 as YDEGEE. The V and J ends lost 4 bases and 11 bases respectively, with 15 bases between them. The CDR3 has 12 residues. The CDR3 nucleotides are TGTGCCAGCAGCCTATCGGGCTATGTGGCTTTCTTT. Amino acid sequence: CASSLSGYVAFF.

A single count supports this clone. The chain links TRBV7-2 to TRBJ2-1; possible D gene TRBD2, 5 bases. Germline CDR1 SGHTA, CDR2 FQGNSA. The CDR3 has 16 residues. V was clipped by 1 base and J by 0 bases, with 10 bases between them. CDR3 nucleotide sequence: TGTGCCAGCAGCTTAGTTGCGGGCAGCTCCTACAATGAGCAGTTCTTC. Its translation: CASSLVAGSSYNEQFF.

This chain uses TRBV19 with TRBJ2-7, with 11 bases matching TRBD1. With V trimmed by 3 bases and J by 5 bases, 6 bases remained unmatched. The V gene's germline CDR1 is LNHDA and CDR2 SQIVND (reference sequence). This CDR3 region has 15 residues. The CDR3 region has the DNA TGTGCCAGTAGTATCCCGGGACAGGGGGGCAACGAGCAGTACTTC. Amino acid sequence: CASSIPGQGGNEQYF.

This chain connects TRBV25-1 to TRBJ1-4; D remains unclear. Trimming stripped 3 bases from V and 5 bases from J, with 7 bases between. In germline, CDR1 is MGHDK, CDR2 SYGVNS. This CDR3 spans 13 amino acids. The CDR3 region has the DNA TGTGCCAGCAGTGACGTCGGGAATGAAAAACTGTTTTTT. Protein sequence: CASSDVGNEKLFF.

The J gene is TRBJ2-7, the V gene TRBV27; TRBD1 aligns across 12 bases. The CDR3 runs to 21 residues. Germline lookup yields CDR1 MNHEY and CDR2 SMNVEV (reference sequence). Unmatched junction bases numbered 27, after V lost 8 bases and J lost 4 bases. This chain's CDR3 is CASSFRSKGTGGAQGWYEQYF. The DNA for the CDR3 is TGTGCCAGCTCGTTTCGCTCAAAAGGGACAGGGGGCGCGCAGGGATGGTACGAGCAGTACTTC.

Note on this clone: Other DNA sequences in this specimen translate into the identical CDR3. This rearrangement joins TRBV27 to TRBJ1-1; no clear D. The CDR3 runs to 14 residues. Trimming left V 3 bases short and J 0 bases short, with 8 bases between. Germline values: CDR1 MNHEY, CDR2 SMNVEV (reference sequence). The CDR3 sequence is CASSFGRMNTEAFF. The DNA of the CDR3 is TGTGCCAGCAGTTTCGGAAGAATGAACACTGAAGCTTTCTTT.

This chain connects TRBV7-9 to TRBJ2-7; D unresolved. V was shortened by 3 bases and J by 5 bases, with 8 bases between the two germline ends. Per germline, CDR1 SEHNR and CDR2 FQNEAQ (reference sequence). CDR3 length: 12 amino acids. As DNA, the CDR3 is TGTGCCAGCAGCTTTATTACAGACGAGCAGTACTTC. Translated: CASSFITDEQYF.

The chain recombines TRBV12-1 with TRBJ1-2. TRBV12-1 represents a pseudogene. This CDR3 is built from 15 residues. The CDR3, as DNA: TGTGCCAGCAGCCCGGAGCCCAGGTGGGACTATGGCTACACCTTC. Protein product: CASSPEPRWDYGYTF.

This rearrangement joins TRBV6-5 to TRBJ2-3, with a weak D call TRBD1 (5 bases). V was pared by 2 bases and J by 2 bases, with 14 bases between. Germline CDR1 is MNHEY and CDR2 is SVGAGI. This CDR3 is 16 amino acids long. The CDR3 sequence is CASSYQAKGATDTQYF. CDR3 sequence (DNA): TGTGCCAGCAGTTACCAGGCAAAAGGGGCCACAGATACGCAGTATTTT.

This rearrangement joins TRBV6-1 to TRBJ1-2; a weak D match, TRBD1 (6 bases). V was clipped by 4 bases and J by 8 bases, with 20 bases between them. CDR3 length equals 15 residues. Germline values: CDR1 MNHNS, CDR2 SASEGT. CDR3 amino acids: CASSATDYGTRGYTF. The CDR3, as DNA: TGTGCCAGCAGTGCAACCGATTACGGGACACGGGGCTACACCTTC.

CDR3 sequence reads: CASSLGPSRFLQYF. Here the CDR3 DNA reads TGTGCCAGCAGCTTAGGGCCGTCACGGTTCCTTCAGTACTTC. This sequence joins TRBV7-2 and TRBJ2-4; D remains unclear. Germline CDR1 and CDR2: SGHTA and FQGNSA. The CDR3 length is 14 residues. Trimming removed 1 base at V and 11 bases at J, with 15 bases between.

The chain couples TRBV6-1 to TRBJ2-7, with a tentative D call TRBD2 (5 bases). Germline CDR1 MNHNS, CDR2 SASEGT. The V end lost 3 bases, the J end lost 4 bases, and 13 bases lay between the germline ends. This CDR3 spans 14 amino acids. The DNA of the CDR3 is TGTGCCAGCAGTGATACCGGGGATACTTACGAGCAGTACTTC. The encoded protein is CASSDTGDTYEQYF.

The chain is built from TRBV6-5 and TRBJ2-3, with unresolved D. The length of the CDR3 is 15 residues. CDR1 and CDR2 (germline): MNHEY, SVGAGI. V lost 4 bases to trimming and J lost 5 bases, with 16 bases between them. The CDR3 here is CASSSTSQGRDTQYF. CDR3 in DNA: TGTGCCAGCAGTTCGACTTCCCAAGGAAGAGATACGCAGTATTTT.

V is TRBV4-3 and J is TRBJ2-7; 8 nucleotides agree with TRBD2. CDR1 and CDR2 (germline): LGHNA, YSLEER. The CDR3 covers 15 residues. Germline trimming cut 4 bases from V and 1 base from J; bases unmatched to any gene: 6. Written as DNA, the CDR3 is TGCGCCAGCAGCCCTAGCGGGTATACGTCCTACGAGCAGTACTTC. It is translated as CASSPSGYTSYEQYF.

CDR3 region: CASSQVGNLYGYTF. In DNA, the CDR3 is TGCGCCAGCAGCCAAGTGGGAAATCTCTATGGCTACACCTTC. The chain combines TRBV4-1 with TRBJ1-2; D gene ambiguous. Trimming took off 1 base at V and 4 bases at J, with 10 bases between the two ends. CDR1 and CDR2 from the germline V gene are MGHRA and YSYEKL. This CDR3 is built from 14 residues.